The TCR beta chain under discussion was sequenced for a study of early T cells in non-severe SARS-CoV-2 infection. Each cDNA molecule carried a unique molecular identifier. TCRdb processed the 5' RACE reads anew with MiXCR; each CDR3 protein has one entry. The sample lists 80,000 to 95,000 distinct CDR3 sequences; 16% were seen once. Germline V gene sequence: CDR1 SGHTA, CDR2 FQGNSA. Trimming removed 5 bases from V and 0 bases from J, with 14 bases in between. This CDR3 contains 16 residues. Ten or more counts support this clonotype. This clonotype was obtained from an adult who was a healthcare worker with PCR-confirmed SARS-CoV-2 infection or an uninfected control (not recorded which). The specimen was whole blood, collected at baseline. The V gene is TRBV7-2, the J gene TRBJ2-1; D not certain. The CDR3 DNA reads TGTGCCAGCAGCACCTTGGCTATTAGCTCCTACAATGAGCAGTTCTTC. This sequence encodes CASSTLAISSYNEQFF.